The 32 T cell receptor beta chains given below trace back to one sample, sequenced in a study of blood T cell repertoires in COVID-19. Clones were read by immunoSEQ multiplex PCR, and TCRdb kept only the in-frame ones, dropping some. The sample lists 150,000 to 200,000 clones; more than 75% were seen once. The sample comprised peripheral blood. The receptors were sampled from a man aged 40-55 years with active or convalescent COVID-19.

V gene TRBV7-2 combines with J gene TRBJ2-3; 10 nucleotides align to TRBD2. Per the germline V gene, CDR1 is SGHTA and CDR2 is FQGNSA. The CDR3 totals 16 residues. V lost 5 bases, J lost 3 bases, and 8 bases stayed unmatched. The CDR3 DNA reads TGTGCCAGCAGCCAATCTAGCGGGAGAGGGACAGATACGCAGTATTTT. Translated: CASSQSSGRGTDTQYF.

This sequence joins TRBV9 and TRBJ1-1; TRBD1 might be the D (5 bases). Germline assignment: CDR1 SGDLS and CDR2 YYNGEE. The CDR3 is made up of 17 amino acids. The ends were cut back, 0 bases at V and 3 bases at J, with 18 bases in the middle. Here the CDR3 DNA reads TGTGCCAGCAGCGTAGCTCGGGGGAAGGGCTCTCACACTGAAGCTTTCTTT. Protein: CASSVARGKGSHTEAFF. Drawing the rest from reference TRBV9 and TRBJ1-1, the complete variable domain is DSGVTQTPKHLITATGQRVTLRCSPRSGDLSVYWYQQSLDQGLQFLIQYYNGEERAKGNILERFSAQQFPDLHSELNLSSLELGDSALYFCASSVARGKGSHTEAFFGQGTRLTVV.

The chain joins TRBV11-2 to TRBJ1-1; D is ambiguous. CDR1 and CDR2 from the germline V gene are SGHAT and FQNNGV. This CDR3 comprises 15 residues. V lost 5 bases and J 4 bases, leaving 17 bases between the germline ends. The CDR3 sequence: CASSTGLGLSTEAFF. CDR3 coding DNA: TGTGCCAGCAGCACCGGACTGGGATTGAGCACTGAAGCTTTCTTT.

In regard to this clone: An end of the junction differs from the germline gene, which may be a read error. The J gene is TRBJ2-7, the V gene TRBV7-9, with D tentatively TRBD1 (5 bases). There are 12 residues in the CDR3. The V gene's germline CDR1 is SEHNR and CDR2 FQNEAQ (reference sequence). The CDR3 sequence is CASSLEQGTLDF. The CDR3, as DNA: TGTGCCAGCAGCTTAGAGCAGGGAACCCTGGACTTC.

The chain uses TRBV21-1 and TRBJ2-1; TRBD1, the table's D call, lacks a check against the DNA. TRBV21-1 is assigned pseudogene status. The CDR3 is 16 residues long. The CDR3 region is CASSTGLWDRVNEQFF. The CDR3 DNA is TGTGCCAGCAGCACAGGGCTTTGGGACAGAGTAAATGAGCAGTTCTTC.

This chain connects TRBV12-3 or TRBV12-4 to TRBJ1-2, with D possibly being TRBD1 (6 bases). V was cut by 1 base and J by 8 bases, with 11 bases left in between. The CDR3 totals 13 residues. Written as DNA, the CDR3 is TGTGCCAGCAGTTTAGAACAGGGCGTAGGCTACACCTTC. Translation: CASSLEQGVGYTF.

This sequence joins TRBV7-2 and TRBJ1-4; no clear D gene. V lost 1 base and J 2 bases, leaving 14 bases between the germline ends. Germline CDR1 and CDR2: SGHTA and FQGNSA. The CDR3 is made up of 17 amino acids. CDR3 region: CASSLGSSRPTNEKLFF. The CDR3 region has the DNA TGTGCCAGCAGCTTAGGTTCCTCGAGGCCCACTAATGAAAAACTGTTTTTT.

This clone appeared a single time. V usage is TRBV3-1 (or the pseudogene TRBV3-2) and J usage is TRBJ1-2; TRBD1 matches at 7 bases. This CDR3 region has 16 residues. With V trimmed by 0 bases and J by 6 bases, 10 bases remained unmatched. Germline V gene data show CDR1 as LGHDT and CDR2 as YNNKEL (reference sequence). The CDR3 protein is CASSQDPDRALDGYTF. The DNA for the CDR3 is TGTGCCAGCAGCCAAGACCCTGACAGGGCTCTAGATGGCTACACCTTC.

This sequence joins TRBV6-2 or TRBV6-3 and TRBJ1-2; D not resolved. Trimming cost V 0 bases and J 0 bases, with 8 bases left between them. The CDR3 extends over 15 amino acids. CDR1 is MNHEY, CDR2 SVGEGT, per germline. The CDR3 nucleotides are TGTGCCAGCAGTTACTCGGCGGACTCTAACTATGGCTACACCTTC. This translates into CASSYSADSNYGYTF.

This chain links TRBV24-1 with TRBJ2-5; tentatively, D is TRBD1 (5 bases). The V and J ends lost 3 bases and 1 base respectively, with 14 bases between them. In germline, CDR1 is KGHDR, CDR2 SFDVKD. The CDR3 sequence is 16 residues long. The CDR3 coding sequence is TGTGCCACCAGTGATCCCCGGCCAGGGATCCAAGAGACCCAGTACTTC. It is translated as CATSDPRPGIQETQYF.

This clone was found a few times. The chain recombines TRBV7-9 with TRBJ1-1, with D hard to call. This CDR3 has 11 amino acids. CDR1 and CDR2 from the germline V gene are SEHNR and FQNEAQ (reference sequence). Trimming took 11 bases from V and 2 from J, leaving 9 bases between them. DNA for the CDR3: TGTGCCGCGGGAGAAAACACTGAAGCTTTCTTT. This translates into CAAGENTEAFF.

This clone was seen only once. The chain employs TRBV6-5 and TRBJ2-7; weak D call: TRBD1 (5 bases). The CDR3 runs 15 residues. Germline V gene lookup returns CDR1 MNHEY and CDR2 SVGAGI. V lost 0 bases, J lost 0 bases, and 9 bases lay in between. Written as DNA, the CDR3 is TGTGCCAGCAGTTACTCCCAGGGTAGCTCCTACGAGCAGTACTTC. This sequence encodes CASSYSQGSSYEQYF.

The sample holds many counts of this clone. The chain has TRBV19 and TRBJ1-6; D remains ambiguous. From germline, CDR1 is LNHDA and CDR2 SQIVND (reference sequence). V gave up 3 bases and J gave up 7 bases, with 10 bases separating them. There are 14 residues in the CDR3. CDR3 residues: CASSMPVLNSPLHF. The CDR3 DNA reads TGTGCCAGTAGTATGCCGGTGCTGAATTCACCCCTCCACTTT.

The chain links TRBV28 to TRBJ1-1; D is uncertain. CDR3 length: 15 residues. Germline CDR1 reads MDHEN; CDR2 reads SYDVKM. Trimming shortened V by 7 bases and J by 7 bases, and 22 bases separated the two germline ends. CDR3 sequence: CASNPPGPRFSEAFF. In DNA, the CDR3 is TGTGCCAGCAACCCCCCAGGCCCCCGTTTCAGTGAAGCTTTCTTT.

The rearrangement uses TRBV23-1 and TRBJ1-2; no firm D call. TRBV23-1 belongs to the ORF category, with a function that is uncertain. The CDR3 totals 15 residues. V gave up 3 bases and J gave up 6 bases, with 17 bases separating them. The CDR3, as DNA: TGCGCCAGCAGTCACCCGCGGCCCGGGTTGCATGGCTACACCTTC. It translates to CASSHPRPGLHGYTF.

The chain uses TRBV28 and TRBJ2-7; maybe TRBD2 (7 bases). Germline V gene lookup returns CDR1 MDHEN and CDR2 SYDVKM. The V and J ends lost 3 bases and 2 bases respectively, with 8 bases between them. CDR3 size: 13 residues. CDR3 sequence reads: CASSLRGPYEQYF. DNA for the CDR3: TGTGCCAGCAGTTTGCGGGGGCCCTACGAGCAGTACTTC.

CDR3 sequence (DNA): TGCGCCAGTCGAGCGGGTGTAGAAGCCAATCAGCCCCAGCATTTT. Its protein is CASRAGVEANQPQHF. This chain uses TRBV5-1 with TRBJ1-5; D is undetermined. Germline-derived CDR1 and CDR2 are SGHRS and YFSETQ. This CDR3 has 15 amino acids. With 8 bases removed from V and 3 bases from J, the gap between germline ends came to 18 bases.

A note on this clone: The sample carries other DNA sequences with the same CDR3. V is TRBV19 and J is TRBJ2-3; maybe TRBD2 (6 bases). The V end lost 5 bases, the J end lost 1 base, and 13 bases lay between the germline ends. This CDR3 is built from 15 residues. Per germline, CDR1 LNHDA and CDR2 SQIVND (reference sequence). The CDR3 region is CASSETGVGTDTQYF. The CDR3 DNA reads as TGTGCCAGTAGTGAAACGGGAGTAGGCACAGATACGCAGTATTTT.

The V call is TRBV28, the J call TRBJ2-3; D unresolved. The V end was cut by 2 bases, the J end by 2 bases, with 8 bases between. Germline V gene lookup returns CDR1 MDHEN and CDR2 SYDVKM. The CDR3 extends over 14 amino acids. CDR3 residues: CASSLLGYTDTQYF. The CDR3 bases are TGTGCCAGCAGTTTACTCGGTTACACAGATACGCAGTATTTT. The full variable domain, rest sourced from reference TRBV28 and TRBJ2-3, is DVKVTQSSRYLVKRTGEKVFLECVQDMDHENMFWYRQDPGLGLRLIYFSYDVKMKEKGDIPEGYSVSREKKERFSLILESASTNQTSMYLCASSLLGYTDTQYFGPGTRLTVL.

V gene TRBV18 combines with J gene TRBJ2-6; tentative D call: TRBD2 (6 bases). The CDR3 totals 16 residues. CDR1 is KGHSH and CDR2 is LQKENI in the germline V gene. The ends were cut back, 3 bases at V and 4 bases at J, with 13 bases in the middle. This CDR3 is CASSPLRGSGANVLTF. The CDR3 DNA reads as TGTGCCAGCTCACCCCTACGGGGGTCAGGGGCCAACGTCCTGACTTTC.

The chain joins TRBV2 to TRBJ2-2, with D possibly TRBD2 on 5 matching bases. CDR3 size: 16 residues. V lost 2 bases to trimming and J lost 4 bases, with 14 bases between them. Germline loops: CDR1 SNHLY, CDR2 FYNNEI. This chain's CDR3 is CASSEPRPGSTGELFF. CDR3 coding DNA: TGTGCCAGCAGTGAACCCCGTCCGGGATCCACCGGGGAGCTGTTTTTT.

The rearrangement links TRBV19 to TRBJ1-5, with a tentative D call TRBD1 (5 bases). The germline CDR1 and CDR2 sequences are LNHDA and SQIVND (reference sequence). This CDR3 is built from 17 residues. Trimming stripped 0 bases from V and 11 bases from J, with 23 bases between. The CDR3 loop is CASSIDGGGQSIRAQHF. CDR3 bases: TGTGCCAGTAGTATAGATGGGGGAGGGCAGAGTATACGGGCCCAGCATTTT.

The J gene is TRBJ2-5, the V gene TRBV2; a possible D gene is TRBD2 (6 bases). V lost 6 bases and J lost 1, with 15 bases in between. CDR3 length: 15 amino acids. Per germline, CDR1 SNHLY and CDR2 FYNNEI. The CDR3 is CASRKEGRSQETQYF. DNA for the CDR3: TGTGCCAGCAGAAAGGAGGGGAGATCCCAAGAGACCCAGTACTTC.

The rearrangement links TRBV25-1 to TRBJ2-3; 7 nucleotides match TRBD1. V trimming: 5 bases; J trimming: 2 bases; junction bases outside the gene matches: 10. CDR1 and CDR2 (germline): MGHDK, SYGVNS. The CDR3 consists of 16 residues. The CDR3 protein is CASSNPQQGYTDTQYF. As DNA, the CDR3 is TGTGCCAGCAGTAATCCCCAACAGGGGTACACAGATACGCAGTATTTT.

This chain connects TRBV4-1 to TRBJ1-1; no definite D call. Germline V gene data show CDR1 as MGHRA and CDR2 as YSYEKL. The CDR3 runs to 13 residues. V lost 1 base to trimming and J lost 1 base, with 4 bases between them. CDR3 sequence reads: CASSQVRNTEAFF. In DNA form, the CDR3 reads TGCGCCAGCAGCCAAGTCAGGAACACTGAAGCTTTCTTT.

The V call is TRBV5-5, the J call TRBJ2-7; tentatively, D is TRBD1 (6 bases). Germline CDR1 reads SGHKS; CDR2 reads YYEKEE (reference sequence). The CDR3 consists of 14 residues. V was clipped by 1 base and J by 2 bases, with 10 bases between them. CDR3 in amino acids: CASSLQTGPYEQYF. The CDR3 DNA reads as TGTGCCAGCAGCTTGCAGACAGGTCCCTACGAGCAGTACTTC.

The chain joins TRBV19 to TRBJ2-3; maybe TRBD1 (6 bases). Deletions cut 3 bases from V and 2 bases from J, with 15 bases between. This CDR3 comprises 16 residues. From germline, CDR1 is LNHDA and CDR2 SQIVND (reference sequence). The CDR3 DNA reads TGTGCCAGTAGTATGCAGGGGTGGTGGACCACAGATACGCAGTATTTT. Protein sequence: CASSMQGWWTTDTQYF.

The genes are TRBV12-3 or TRBV12-4 and TRBJ2-7; D not certain. Trimming removed 5 bases at V and 2 bases at J, with 7 bases between. The CDR3 is made up of 12 amino acids. The CDR3 reads CASSPTPYEQYF. In DNA, the CDR3 is TGTGCCAGCAGTCCCACTCCCTACGAGCAGTACTTC.

The chain combines TRBV6-2 or TRBV6-3 with TRBJ2-5, with D possibly matching TRBD2 (5 bases). The germline CDR1 and CDR2 sequences are MNHEY and SVGEGT. Trimming cost V 5 bases and J 4 bases, with 8 bases left between them. The CDR3 has 12 residues. The CDR3 here is CASSNTRETQYF. The CDR3 DNA follows: TGTGCCAGCAGTAACACTAGAGAGACCCAGTACTTC.

The chain carries TRBV30 and TRBJ1-4; 7 positions match TRBD1. Germline V gene data show CDR1 as GTSNPN and CDR2 as SVGIG (reference sequence). The trim removed 2 bases at V and 7 bases at J, leaving 7 bases unmatched. This CDR3 is built from 14 residues. CDR3 loop: CAWSSTGLVEKLFF. CDR3 in DNA: TGTGCCTGGAGTTCGACAGGGTTGGTTGAAAAACTGTTTTTT.

The V gene is TRBV5-1, the J gene TRBJ2-1, with TRBD2 as a possible D gene (6 bases). The V and J ends lost 0 bases and 0 bases respectively, with 10 bases between them. Germline V gene data show CDR1 as SGHRS and CDR2 as YFSETQ. This CDR3 region has 16 residues. The CDR3 protein is CASSLGGSGSYNEQFF. CDR3 DNA sequence: TGCGCCAGCAGCTTGGGTGGTAGCGGCTCCTACAATGAGCAGTTCTTC.

In its sample, this clone was seen a few times. This chain links TRBV11-2 with TRBJ1-3; a weak D match, TRBD1 (5 bases). Trimming cost V 5 bases and J 0 bases, with 20 bases left between them. This CDR3 has 18 amino acids. The germline V gene encodes CDR1 SGHAT and CDR2 FQNNGV. This CDR3 reads CASSRWGGPGNSGNTIYF. CDR3 in DNA: TGTGCCAGCAGCCGATGGGGGGGACCGGGGAACTCTGGAAACACCATATATTTT.